The 16 T cell receptor beta chains below all came from one sample that was sequenced in a study of OX40 agonist ivuxolimab in advanced cancers. Generated by immunoSEQ multiplex PCR, the TCRdb table keeps only in-frame clones and is missing some. The sample carries some 77,000 clones, approximately 86% recorded once. Here the sequenced sample was CD4+ or CD8+ T cells sorted from blood, taken in a trial of the OX40 agonist ivuxolimab. Receptor source: an adult with an advanced solid tumor such as melanoma, head and neck, liver or kidney cancer.

The rearrangement uses TRBV27 and TRBJ2-1; 9 bases align to TRBD2. V gave up 6 bases and J gave up 5 bases; unmatched junction bases: 8. This CDR3 is 15 amino acids long. The germline CDR1 and CDR2 sequences are MNHEY and SMNVEV (reference sequence). CDR3 sequence: CASRRSSGANNEQFF. The CDR3 DNA is TGTGCCAGCAGGCGGTCTAGCGGGGCCAACAATGAGCAGTTCTTC.

This clone occurred once. The chain carries TRBV5-1 and TRBJ1-1; D is ambiguous. The CDR3 covers 14 residues. V lost 0 bases and J lost 0, with 6 bases in between. CDR1 and CDR2 (germline): SGHRS, YFSETQ. CDR3 sequence: CASSLVQMNTEAFF. For the CDR3, the DNA is TGCGCCAGCAGCTTGGTCCAGATGAACACTGAAGCTTTCTTT.

This chain connects TRBV6-1 to TRBJ1-2; D possibly corresponds to TRBD1 (6 bases). CDR1 is MNHNS and CDR2 is SASEGT in the germline V gene. The length of the CDR3 is 13 residues. V gave up 8 bases and J gave up 6 bases, with 16 bases separating them. The DNA of the CDR3 is TGTGCCAGCCGTCGGGACAATCAGAATGGCTACACCTTC. Translating gives CASRRDNQNGYTF.

V and J are TRBV5-1 and TRBJ2-3; D gene uncertain. Trimming left V 0 bases short and J 4 bases short, with 3 bases between. This CDR3 has 12 amino acids. The germline gives CDR1 SGHRS, CDR2 YFSETQ. The CDR3 sequence is CASSLVPDTQYF. The CDR3 region has the DNA TGCGCCAGCAGCTTGGTCCCAGATACGCAGTATTTT.

CDR3 amino acids: CASRRGQLNTEAFF. CDR3 nucleotides: TGCGCCAGCAGGAGGGGACAGTTGAACACTGAAGCTTTCTTT. The chain couples TRBV4-1 to TRBJ1-1; TRBD1 agrees at 7 bases. Trimming took 6 bases from V and 0 from J; bases not matched to a gene: 4. Looked up from germline, CDR1 is MGHRA and CDR2 is YSYEKL. The CDR3 runs to 14 residues.

V gene TRBV29-1 combines with J gene TRBJ1-2, with 7 bases aligning to TRBD1. Trimming removed 3 bases from V and 0 bases from J; junction bases left unmatched: 4. This CDR3 contains 14 residues. CDR1 is SQVTM and CDR2 is ANQGSEA in the germline V gene. In nucleotides, the CDR3 is TGCAGCGTTGAGTCCGGGACAGCTAACTATGGCTACACCTTC. Its translation is CSVESGTANYGYTF.

The chain is built from TRBV6-5 and TRBJ1-6; weak D call: TRBD1 (5 bases). Germline-derived CDR1 and CDR2 are MNHEY and SVGAGI. Trimming took 0 bases from V and 0 from J, leaving 6 bases between them. This CDR3 contains 16 residues. Written as DNA, the CDR3 is TGTGCCAGCAGTTACTCACAGGACTCCTATAATTCACCCCTCCACTTT. Amino acid sequence: CASSYSQDSYNSPLHF.

The chain carries TRBV15 and TRBJ1-4, with D maybe TRBD1 (6 bases). The CDR3 covers 15 residues. The V gene lost 5 bases and the J gene lost 10 bases, with 20 bases spanning the gap. Germline V gives CDR1 LNHNV, CDR2 YYDKDF (reference sequence). CDR3: CATSAPHGDTGKLFF. The CDR3 nucleotides are TGTGCCACCAGCGCACCCCACGGGGACACGGGAAAACTGTTTTTT.

This chain links TRBV10-3 with TRBJ2-1; D gene ambiguous. There are 18 residues in the CDR3. CDR1 is ENHRY and CDR2 is SYGVKD in the germline V gene. The V end lost 5 bases, the J end lost 0 bases, and 20 bases lay between the germline ends. CDR3 in amino acids: CAISILPSGSLSYNEQFF. In nucleotides, the CDR3 is TGTGCCATCAGTATTCTCCCTTCAGGCTCCCTCTCCTACAATGAGCAGTTCTTC.

The chain has TRBV9 and TRBJ1-2; D gene ambiguous. Germline-derived CDR1 and CDR2 are SGDLS and YYNGEE. This CDR3 contains 14 residues. Trimming removed 3 bases at V and 0 bases at J, with 9 bases between. CDR3 in DNA: TGTGCCAGCAGCGACAGCTTTACTAACTATGGCTACACCTTC. Amino acid sequence: CASSDSFTNYGYTF.

The V call is TRBV5-1, the J call TRBJ2-7, with a possible D match to TRBD2 (5 bases). In germline, CDR1 is SGHRS, CDR2 YFSETQ. The V gene lost 2 bases and the J gene lost 0 bases, with 9 bases spanning the gap. The length of the CDR3 is 14 residues. This chain's CDR3 is CASSLLGDSYEQYF. CDR3 in DNA: TGCGCCAGCAGCTTATTGGGAGACTCCTACGAGCAGTACTTC.

V gene TRBV4-2 combines with J gene TRBJ2-5; D is perhaps TRBD1 or TRBD2 (5 bases each). V was trimmed by 0 bases and J by 4 bases, leaving 9 bases between them. CDR1 and CDR2 (germline): LGHNA, YNFKEQ. The CDR3 extends over 14 amino acids. The CDR3 nucleotides read TGTGCCAGCAGCCAAGATGAGGGGCGAGAGACCCAGTACTTC. This translates into CASSQDEGRETQYF.

This clone was picked up a small number of times. The chain is built from TRBV5-1 and TRBJ1-1, with D tentatively TRBD1 (6 bases). This CDR3 spans 15 amino acids. Germline loops: CDR1 SGHRS, CDR2 YFSETQ. V was trimmed by 2 bases and J by 0 bases, leaving 11 bases between them. The CDR3 loop is CASSLAGALNTEAFF. The CDR3 DNA sequence: TGCGCCAGCAGCTTAGCAGGGGCCTTGAACACTGAAGCTTTCTTT.

The genes are TRBV9 and TRBJ2-1; D unresolved. CDR3 length: 15 amino acids. Trimming took 3 bases from V and 0 from J, leaving 10 bases between them. The germline V gene encodes CDR1 SGDLS and CDR2 YYNGEE. CDR3 coding DNA: TGTGCCAGCAGCGAGACTCAGAGCTCCTACAATGAGCAGTTCTTC. Translating gives CASSETQSSYNEQFF.

V is TRBV11-1 and J is TRBJ2-7, with D hard to call. CDR1 and CDR2 (germline): SGHAT, FQDESV (reference sequence). V was shortened by 5 bases and J by 9 bases, with 14 bases between the two germline ends. CDR3 length: 12 amino acids. The DNA for the CDR3 is TGTGCCAGCAGCCTGGGAACGACGGCGCAGTACTTC. It encodes CASSLGTTAQYF. Full variable domain (remainder filled in from reference TRBV11-1 and TRBJ2-7): EAEVAQSPRYKITEKSQAVAFWCDPISGHATLYWYRQILGQGPELLVQFQDESVVDDSQLPKDRFSAERLKGVDSTLKIQPAELGDSAMYLCASSLGTTAQYFGPGTRLTVT.

The chain recombines TRBV7-3 with TRBJ2-3; D might be TRBD1 (6 bases). The V gene's germline CDR1 is SGHTA and CDR2 FQGTGA. With 5 bases removed from V and 12 bases from J, the gap between germline ends came to 18 bases. The CDR3 loop spans 13 amino acids. For the CDR3, the DNA is TGTGCCAGCAGCCAAAACTCCGGGACACAACAGTATTTT. Protein: CASSQNSGTQQYF.